One sample yielded the 20 T cell receptor beta chains listed below, sequenced in a study of T cells in Graves' hyperthyroidism and ophthalmopathy. Amplification of TCR beta CDR3 regions used RNA as the template. Carried out on the TCR CDR3, a first-round RT-PCR used the HTBI primer set. TCRdb reprocessed the multiplex PCR reads via MiXCR and lists one record per CDR3 protein. The sample yields approximately 630,000 distinct CDR3 sequences, 15% to 20% seen once. Sequencing was done on a sample of blood. These TCRs come from a woman in her 30s with Graves' hyperthyroidism.

This clonotype was detected only a few times. The V gene is TRBV2, the J gene TRBJ1-6; no clear D gene. Looked up from germline, CDR1 is SNHLY and CDR2 is FYNNEI. Trimming took off 6 bases at V and 10 bases at J, with 13 bases between the two ends. The CDR3 has 13 amino acids. This chain's CDR3 is CASRTRENSPLHF. DNA of the CDR3: TGTGCCAGCAGGACGAGAGAGAACTCACCCCTCCACTTT.

This clonotype was observed at least ten times. The chain has TRBV7-2 and TRBJ2-7; 11 bases align to TRBD2. The germline V gene has CDR1 SGHTA and CDR2 FQGNSA. V gave up 6 bases and J gave up 1 base; unmatched junction bases: 5. The CDR3 runs 15 residues. The CDR3 loop is CASSSGRVISYEQYF. In DNA form, the CDR3 reads TGTGCCAGCAGTAGCGGGAGGGTAATTTCCTACGAGCAGTACTTC.

This clonotype occurred many times. DNA of the CDR3: TGCAGTGCTAGAGCCTGGGACAATGAGCAGTTCTTC. Its translation is CSARAWDNEQFF. The gene calls are TRBV20-1 and TRBJ2-1; D gene ambiguous. CDR3 length equals 12 residues. Germline-derived CDR1 and CDR2 are DFQATT and SNEGSKA (reference sequence). Trimming stripped 1 base from V and 5 bases from J, with 6 bases between.

This clonotype came up many times. This chain's CDR3 is CASSQDGGQHTF. The CDR3 nucleotides are TGTGCCAGCAGCCAAGATGGAGGACAGCACACCTTC. The J gene is TRBJ1-2, the V gene TRBV3-1; TRBD1 is a possible D gene (6 bases). V was clipped by 0 bases and J by 12 bases, with 11 bases between them. The length of the CDR3 is 12 residues. The germline gives CDR1 LGHDT, CDR2 YNNKEL (reference sequence).

J is TRBJ1-6 and V is TRBV2; D not resolved. Germline loops: CDR1 SNHLY, CDR2 FYNNEI. V dropped 4 bases and J dropped 7 bases, with 11 bases sitting between them. The CDR3 has 14 amino acids. CDR3 loop: CASSGGGGNSPLHF. The DNA of the CDR3 is TGTGCCAGCAGTGGAGGAGGTGGGAATTCACCCCTCCACTTT.

This clonotype showed up just a few times. The rearrangement uses TRBV6-1 and TRBJ1-1; possibly TRBD1 for D (6 bases). The CDR3 contains 16 residues. V was trimmed by 0 bases and J by 4 bases, leaving 15 bases between them. Per the germline V gene, CDR1 is MNHNS and CDR2 is SASEGT. The CDR3 here is CASSEAFGGRGTEAFF. The DNA for the CDR3 is TGTGCCAGCAGTGAAGCATTTGGGGGCAGGGGCACTGAAGCTTTCTTT.

The chain uses TRBV12-5 and TRBJ2-7; D ambiguous. This CDR3 has 12 amino acids. Trimming stripped 0 bases from V and 6 bases from J, with 6 bases between. Germline V gene sequence: CDR1 LGHNT, CDR2 FRNRAP. The CDR3 coding sequence is TGTGCTAGTGGTTTGGTAATCTGCGAGCAGTACTTC. It codes for CASGLVICEQYF.

The sample holds a few counts of this clonotype. The CDR3 coding sequence is TGTGCCAGCAGCTTAGTAGAGGGTAACGAGCAGTACTTC. This encodes CASSLVEGNEQYF. The rearrangement uses TRBV7-2 and TRBJ2-7, with D perhaps matching TRBD2 (5 bases). Germline CDR1 is SGHTA and CDR2 is FQGNSA. The length of the CDR3 is 13 residues. V was clipped by 1 base and J by 5 bases, with 9 bases between them.

Many counts were recorded for this clonotype. The chain employs TRBV28 and TRBJ2-5; D tentatively reads TRBD1 or TRBD2 (6 bases each). CDR3 length: 15 amino acids. Trimming cost V 1 base and J 2 bases, with 11 bases left between them. The germline gives CDR1 MDHEN, CDR2 SYDVKM. The CDR3 here is CASSLLGGYQETQYF. The CDR3 DNA is TGTGCCAGCAGTTTATTGGGGGGCTATCAAGAGACCCAGTACTTC.

This clonotype occurred many times. The chain employs TRBV2 and TRBJ2-7, with 7 bases lining up with TRBD2. V was clipped by 7 bases and J by 4 bases; unmatched bases: 1. Germline V lookup: CDR1 SNHLY, CDR2 FYNNEI. There are 11 residues in the CDR3. The CDR3 protein is CASTSGYEQYF. The CDR3, as DNA: TGTGCCAGCACTAGCGGTTACGAGCAGTACTTC. Combining the CDR3 with reference TRBV2 and TRBJ2-7 gives the whole variable domain EPEVTQTPSHQVTQMGQEVILRCVPISNHLYFYWYRQILGQKVEFLVSFYNNEISEKSEIFDDQFSVERPDGSNFTLKIRSTKLEDSAMYFCASTSGYEQYFGPGTRLTVT.

This clonotype has just one count. The J gene is TRBJ2-2, the V gene TRBV19; D is unclear. V was trimmed by 7 bases and J by 3 bases, leaving 6 bases between them. Per germline, CDR1 LNHDA and CDR2 SQIVND (reference sequence). The CDR3 runs 12 residues. The CDR3 DNA is TGTGCCAGTATATCAGACACCGGGGAGCTGTTTTTT. This sequence encodes CASISDTGELFF. Full variable domain (rest looked up from reference TRBV19 and TRBJ2-2): DGGITQSPKYLFRKEGQNVTLSCEQNLNHDAMYWYRQDPGQGLRLIYYSQIVNDFQKGDIAEGYSVSREKKESFPLTVTSAQKNPTAFYLCASISDTGELFFGEGSRLTVL.

This chain connects TRBV28 to TRBJ1-5; tentatively, D is TRBD1 (6 bases). Germline-derived CDR1 and CDR2 are MDHEN and SYDVKM. The CDR3 extends over 13 amino acids. V lost 6 bases and J lost 4, with 10 bases in between. The CDR3 spells CASSRGQNQPQHF. The CDR3 bases are TGTGCCAGCAGCAGGGGCCAGAATCAGCCCCAGCATTTT.

Only a few counts were recorded for this clonotype. The chain joins TRBV5-1 to TRBJ1-2; D is ambiguous. This CDR3 has 14 amino acids. V gave up 0 bases and J gave up 3 bases, with 9 bases separating them. CDR1 and CDR2 (germline): SGHRS, YFSETQ. CDR3 DNA: TGCGCCAGCAGCTTGGCCACGCCAGACTATGGCTACACCTTC. Encoded protein: CASSLATPDYGYTF.

This clonotype was picked up many times. This chain connects TRBV20-1 to TRBJ2-1; 7 positions match TRBD2. The germline gives CDR1 DFQATT, CDR2 SNEGSKA (reference sequence). The trim removed 3 bases at V and 0 bases at J, leaving 8 bases unmatched. The CDR3 consists of 16 residues. CDR3 sequence reads: CSASSLATDSYNEQFF. The DNA of the CDR3 is TGCAGTGCTAGTTCACTAGCGACCGACTCCTACAATGAGCAGTTCTTC.

V and J are TRBV24-1 and TRBJ2-1, with a weak D call TRBD2 (5 bases). The V gene lost 1 base and the J gene lost 4 bases, with 13 bases spanning the gap. Germline V gives CDR1 KGHDR, CDR2 SFDVKD. CDR3 size: 16 residues. DNA for the CDR3: TGTGCCACCAGTGATTTCTCCCTAGCCCCTTACAATGAGCAGTTCTTC. Its protein is CATSDFSLAPYNEQFF.

This rearrangement joins TRBV4-1 to TRBJ1-4; D might be TRBD1 (5 bases). Looked up from germline, CDR1 is MGHRA and CDR2 is YSYEKL. V gave up 4 bases and J gave up 5 bases, with 11 bases separating them. CDR3 size: 14 residues. The DNA of the CDR3 is TGCGCCAGCAGCCCCAAAGGGGCGAATGAAAAACTGTTTTTT. This encodes CASSPKGANEKLFF.

V and J are TRBV9 and TRBJ2-1; D unresolved. Germline V gives CDR1 SGDLS, CDR2 YYNGEE. CDR3 length equals 16 residues. Trimming took off 0 bases at V and 4 bases at J, with 14 bases between the two ends. The CDR3, as DNA: TGTGCCAGCAGCGTAGAATCCCGGTTCCCTTACAATGAGCAGTTCTTC. This gives the protein CASSVESRFPYNEQFF. The variable domain in full, with the rest retrieved from reference TRBV9 and TRBJ2-1, is DSGVTQTPKHLITATGQRVTLRCSPRSGDLSVYWYQQSLDQGLQFLIQYYNGEERAKGNILERFSAQQFPDLHSELNLSSLELGDSALYFCASSVESRFPYNEQFFGPGTRLTVL.

The table lists this clonotype with a few counts. V usage is TRBV9 and J usage is TRBJ2-3, with 11 positions matching TRBD2. Germline V gives CDR1 SGDLS, CDR2 YYNGEE. There are 18 residues in the CDR3. The J segment lost 0 bases and the V segment lost 3 bases, leaving 9 bases of the junction unmatched. CDR3 amino acids: CASSGLSGRAPSTDTQYF. The CDR3 region has the DNA TGTGCCAGCAGCGGCCTTAGCGGGAGGGCCCCTAGCACAGATACGCAGTATTTT.

This clonotype has ten or more counts. The genes are TRBV11-2 and TRBJ2-7; 7 nucleotides line up with TRBD1. Germline loops: CDR1 SGHAT, CDR2 FQNNGV. Trimming cost V 0 bases and J 6 bases; bases outside gene matches: 2. The CDR3 covers 13 residues. The CDR3 is CASSLERGREQYF. The CDR3, as DNA: TGTGCCAGCAGCTTAGAAAGGGGGCGCGAGCAGTACTTC.

This clonotype was observed a few times. The chain has TRBV29-1 and TRBJ2-1; D unclear. This CDR3 region has 14 residues. The V gene's germline CDR1 is SQVTM and CDR2 ANQGSEA. V dropped 3 bases and J dropped 3 bases, with 12 bases sitting between them. The chain's CDR3 is CSVEGLGHYNEQFF. Written as DNA, the CDR3 is TGCAGCGTTGAGGGCCTCGGCCACTACAATGAGCAGTTCTTC.